This is a list of T cell receptor beta chains from one sample in a study of T cell changes during pregnancy in multiple sclerosis. Repertoires were generated with immunoSEQ multiplex PCR, while TCRdb's copy carries only in-frame clones and drops some. Among about 24,000 clones listed, around nine tenths were seen once. The sample in question was CD8+ T cells from peripheral blood mononuclear cells, obtained in the third trimester of pregnancy. All receptors derive from a female donor in good health, enrolled as a control in a pregnancy study. Each CDR3 is given with its conserved first and last residue. Fields, in order: D gene, J gene, V gene, clone size, CDR3 DNA, CDR3 protein. The D gene is left open where the match is weak. Clone size is stated in some rows and not others, as once, few, many or a class when expanded.

NA	TRBJ2-7	TRBV6-5	NA	TGTGCCAGTAGCGGCGGCAGCTCCTACGAGCAGTACTTC	CASSGGSSYEQYF
NA	TRBJ2-3	TRBV6-1	few	TGTGCCAGCAGTGACGGAGGGGGCAAGGGATCAGATACGCAGTATTTT	CASSDGGGKGSDTQYF
TRBD2	TRBJ2-3	TRBV6-4	NA	TGTGCCAGCAGTGACTCTAGCGGGGGCACAGATACGCAGTATTTT	CASSDSSGGTDTQYF
TRBD2	TRBJ2-1	TRBV7-2	NA	TGTGCCAGCAGCCTAACTAGCGGGAGTATGAATGAGCAGTTCTTC	CASSLTSGSMNEQFF
NA	TRBJ1-1	TRBV29-1	NA	TGCAGCGTTGAAGAGTCTCGTGAAGCTTTCTTT	CSVEESREAFF
TRBD2	TRBJ2-7	TRBV6-1	few	TGTGCCAGCGCGGGGGGCGAGACATACGAGCAGTACTTC	CASAGGETYEQYF
TRBD1	TRBJ1-2	TRBV4-1	once	TGCGCCAGCAGCCTTTTGGGACAGGGGGGCGATGGCTACACCTTC	CASSLLGQGGDGYTF
NA	TRBJ1-1	TRBV19	NA	TGTGCCAGTAGTATTCAGGGTTCGGGCACTGAAGCTTTCTTT	CASSIQGSGTEAFF
NA	TRBJ1-2	TRBV9	NA	TGTGCCAGCAGCCCCCGTATGGGTGGGCCTAACTATGGCTACACCTTC	CASSPRMGGPNYGYTF
NA	TRBJ2-1	TRBV7-6	NA	TGTGCCAGCAGCACTCCCCGGACTGGCTACAATGAGCAGTTCTTC	CASSTPRTGYNEQFF
NA	TRBJ2-3	TRBV28	NA	TGTGCCAGCTTCGGGGTTGGGGATACGCAGTATTTT	CASFGVGDTQYF
TRBD2	TRBJ2-4	TRBV6-1	once	TGTGCCAGCAGTGAATGGTTAGCGGGGGGAAAAAACATTCAGTACTTC	CASSEWLAGGKNIQYF
NA	TRBJ2-3	TRBV5-5	NA	TGTGCCAGCAGCGAAGGGGTAGTTACAGATACGCAGTATTTT	CASSEGVVTDTQYF
TRBD2	TRBJ2-5	TRBV19	few	TGTGCCAGTAGTATAGCCCTAGCGGGGGCGCCGTTATGGGAGACCCAGTACTTC	CASSIALAGAPLWETQYF
TRBD1	TRBJ1-4	TRBV28	NA	TGTGCCAGCAGTTTAGGACAGGCCTTAAATGAAAAACTGTTTTTT	CASSLGQALNEKLFF
TRBD2	TRBJ2-5	TRBV7-2	NA	TGTGCCAGCAGCTTGACGACTAGCGGGCAGGAGACCCAGTACTTC	CASSLTTSGQETQYF
TRBD2	TRBJ2-6	TRBV5-6	NA	TGTGCCAGCAGCTGGGGGGGTGGCTTGAACGGGGCCAACGTCCTGACTTTC	CASSWGGGLNGANVLTF
TRBD2	TRBJ2-2	TRBV6-7	NA	TGTGCCAGCAGTTACCCAATACGGACTAGCGGGAGTTGTAACGGGGAGCTGTTTTTT	CASSYPIRTSGSCNGELFF
TRBD1	TRBJ1-2	TRBV2	once	TGTGCCAGCTTCTTTATCGGGACAGGGGCCAAAACTAACTATGGCTACACCTTC	CASFFIGTGAKTNYGYTF
NA	TRBJ2-7	TRBV4-1	NA	TGCGCCAGCAGCCAATCCCCGGGACTGGAGAATTACGAGCAGTACTTC	CASSQSPGLENYEQYF
TRBD1	TRBJ1-2	TRBV11-2	NA	TGTGCCAGCAGCTTAGTAGGGGGACAGGGAGTCGGAGGCTACACCTTC	CASSLVGGQGVGGYTF
NA	TRBJ2-1	TRBV15	NA	TGTGCCACCAGCAGAGCCAAGCGGGCGTACAATGAGCAGTTCTTC	CATSRAKRAYNEQFF
NA	TRBJ2-7	TRBV27	NA	TGTGCCAGCCTCCGACTCTTCCCCTACGAGCAGTACTTC	CASLRLFPYEQYF
NA	TRBJ1-1	TRBV6-1	NA	TGTGCCAGCAGCGGAATTCAGGGCGGGAGCACTGAAGCTTTCTTT	CASSGIQGGSTEAFF
TRBD1	TRBJ2-7	TRBV7-9	NA	TGTGCCAGCAGCTCTCGGACAGGGCCCAACGAGCAGTACTTC	CASSSRTGPNEQYF
NA	TRBJ1-2	TRBV27	NA	TGTGCCAGCAGTTTATCGGGCAGCACCTATGGCTACACCTTC	CASSLSGSTYGYTF
TRBD2	TRBJ2-1	TRBV6-6	once	TGTGCCAGCAATCCACCCAGAGGAGCGGGAGAATTCAGGCAGTTCTTC	CASNPPRGAGEFRQFF
NA	TRBJ2-7	TRBV18	NA	TGTGCCAGCTCACTAGAGCCCCCCCGGGAGCAGTACTTC	CASSLEPPREQYF
TRBD2	TRBJ2-1	TRBV13	NA	TGTGCCAGCAGCTTAGGGCTAGCGGGAGATTTGGGCTCCTACAATGAGCAGTTCTTC	CASSLGLAGDLGSYNEQFF
NA	TRBJ1-2	TRBV27	NA	TGTGCCAGCAGTGAACTGAGCGACTATGGCTACACCTTC	CASSELSDYGYTF
TRBD2	TRBJ2-1	TRBV7-9	NA	TGTGCCAGCAGCGGTGGGACTAGCGGGAGGCAGGGGGAGCAGTTCTTC	CASSGGTSGRQGEQFF
NA	TRBJ1-2	TRBV9	NA	TGTGCCAGCAGCGCCCCCCCCGGGATGCGTGGCTACACCTTC	CASSAPPGMRGYTF
TRBD1	TRBJ2-1	TRBV27	NA	TGTGCCAGCAGGACAGGGGCCAATGAGCAGTTCTTC	CASRTGANEQFF
NA	TRBJ2-7	TRBV7-9	NA	TGTGCCAGCAGCTTATTGGCCAGCGGCCCGACCTACGAGCAGTACTTC	CASSLLASGPTYEQYF
NA	TRBJ1-1	TRBV14	once	TGTGCCAGCAGCCATTTAGGCAGGGCAGAAGCTTTCTTT	CASSHLGRAEAFF
NA	TRBJ2-2	TRBV7-9	NA	TGTGCCAGCGGTGGGGGCTTCACCGGGGAGCTGTTTTTT	CASGGGFTGELFF
TRBD1	TRBJ1-5	TRBV6-1	NA	TGTGCCAGCAGTAACAGGGGCGCCGGGCAGCCCCAGCATTTT	CASSNRGAGQPQHF
NA	TRBJ1-2	TRBV5-1	once	TGCGCCAGCAGCTTTGCTCAGGGTTGGGAGGCTAACTATGGCTACACCTTC	CASSFAQGWEANYGYTF
TRBD2	TRBJ2-7	TRBV2	once	TGTGCCAGCAGTGAATGGGGCGCGGGAGGTGGTTACGAGCAGTACTTC	CASSEWGAGGGYEQYF
TRBD1	TRBJ1-2	TRBV6-6	NA	TGTGCCAGCAGTTACAGCGATGGGACAGCCTATGGCTACACCTTC	CASSYSDGTAYGYTF
TRBD1	TRBJ1-4	TRBV6-5	NA	TGTGCCAGCACCGCGACGACAGGGGAAAATGAAAAACTGTTTTTT	CASTATTGENEKLFF
NA	TRBJ1-3	TRBV6-4	NA	TGTGCCAGCAGTGGTCAGATACTATCTGGAAACACCATATATTTT	CASSGQILSGNTIYF
TRBD2	TRBJ2-3	TRBV6-4	once	TGTGCCAGCAGCAGCGGGGGGTTCCTCACAGATACGCAGTATTTT	CASSSGGFLTDTQYF
NA	TRBJ2-3	TRBV18	NA	TGTGCCAGCTCACCACCTGAGGGTTTTCGAACAGATACGCAGTATTTT	CASSPPEGFRTDTQYF
NA	TRBJ1-2	TRBV7-6	NA	TGTGCCAGCAGCTTAGTCCCAGGGCTAAATCCCAATGGCTACACCTTC	CASSLVPGLNPNGYTF
TRBD2	TRBJ2-1	TRBV4-1	NA	TGCGCCAGCAGCCAATACCTAGCGGGGATTGATGAGCAGTTCTTC	CASSQYLAGIDEQFF
TRBD2	TRBJ2-3	TRBV7-9	NA	TGTGCCAGCAGCTCCACCGGGACTAGTGCAGATACGCAGTATTTT	CASSSTGTSADTQYF
TRBD2	TRBJ2-3	TRBV11-3	NA	TGTGCCAGCAGCTTACTAGCGGGACTACACACAGATACGCAGTATTTT	CASSLLAGLHTDTQYF
TRBD2	TRBJ2-2	TRBV5-4	NA	TGTGCCAGCAGCTTTAGCGGGAGGAAGGGCGGGGAGCTGTTTTTT	CASSFSGRKGGELFF
TRBD1	TRBJ1-2	TRBV6-6	NA	TGTGCCACCCTTGGGGGGAACAGGGGGCGCCTCTATGGCTACACCTTC	CATLGGNRGRLYGYTF